Shown below are 8 T cell receptor beta chains from a single sample sequenced in a study of beta chain features in type 1 diabetes. As every portion of the isolated RNA was reverse transcribed, the sequencing read expressed TCRB transcripts. TCRdb keeps only in-frame clones here, not all; method: immunoSEQ multiplex PCR. Of around 190,000 clones listed, 10% to 15% are singletons. The sample was central memory CD4+ T cells from blood. Every receptor here comes from a woman under 30 in good health.

The sample holds a few counts of this clone. Lacking the conserved final phenylalanine or tryptophan, this CDR3 likely reflects a read error. The V gene is TRBV27, the J gene TRBJ1-2, with 9 bases fitting TRBD1. CDR3 size: 15 residues. V was clipped by 5 bases and J by 6 bases; unmatched bases: 10. Looked up from germline, CDR1 is MNHEY and CDR2 is SMNVEV (reference sequence). The CDR3: CASSPWDRDVDGYTL. The CDR3 DNA follows: TGTGCCAGCAGTCCCTGGGACAGGGATGTCGATGGCTACACCCTC.

This rearrangement joins TRBV7-2 to TRBJ2-1; 9 bases agree with TRBD1. CDR3 length: 14 amino acids. V shed 5 bases and J 5 bases; nucleotides not matched to a gene: 4. Germline-derived CDR1 and CDR2 are SGHTA and FQGNSA. The CDR3 loop is CASSPGQGHNEQFF. CDR3 sequence (DNA): TGTGCCAGCAGCCCGGGACAGGGCCACAATGAGCAGTTCTTC.

This clone was counted only a few times. V is TRBV28 and J is TRBJ2-3; D is unresolved. This CDR3 contains 13 residues. Trimming cost V 8 bases and J 1 base, with 10 bases left between them. Germline values: CDR1 MDHEN, CDR2 SYDVKM. The CDR3 loop reads CASHLPGTDTQYF. CDR3 sequence (DNA): TGTGCCAGCCACCTTCCGGGCACAGATACGCAGTATTTT.

The V and J genes are TRBV9 and TRBJ2-3, with D possibly being TRBD1 (5 bases). The V and J ends lost 3 bases and 3 bases respectively, with 14 bases between them. Germline lookup yields CDR1 SGDLS and CDR2 YYNGEE. The CDR3 runs 15 residues. The CDR3 sequence is CASSETATPTDTQYF. Written as DNA, the CDR3 is TGTGCCAGCAGCGAGACAGCCACTCCGACAGATACGCAGTATTTT.

A few counts support this clone. The chain employs TRBV6-5 and TRBJ1-1, with D unresolved. The CDR3 is 14 residues long. Germline loops: CDR1 MNHEY, CDR2 SVGAGI. V gave up 3 bases and J gave up 1 base, with 9 bases separating them. The CDR3 spells CASSYKRRNTEAFF. The CDR3 DNA reads TGTGCCAGCAGTTATAAGAGAAGGAACACTGAAGCTTTCTTT.

This clone was recorded a few times. J is TRBJ2-6 and V is TRBV5-8; tentatively, D is TRBD2 (6 bases). The CDR3 loop spans 16 amino acids. The V gene's germline CDR1 is SGHTS and CDR2 YDEGEE. The ends were cut back, 3 bases at V and 0 bases at J, with 10 bases in the middle. CDR3 residues: CASSWGDHSGANVLTF. The DNA for the CDR3 is TGTGCCAGCAGCTGGGGGGACCACTCTGGGGCCAACGTCCTGACTTTC.

This clone was counted a few times. The rearrangement joins TRBV5-4 to TRBJ2-1; 9 bases agree with TRBD2. This CDR3 comprises 15 residues. CDR1 and CDR2 (germline): SGHNT, YYREEE (reference sequence). The junction had 5 bases not matched to a gene; V was cut back by 4 bases and J by 3 bases. The chain's CDR3 is CASSQRLADYNEQFF. The CDR3 DNA follows: TGTGCCAGCAGCCAGCGACTAGCGGACTACAATGAGCAGTTCTTC.

This chain links TRBV30 with TRBJ1-2; TRBD1 agrees at 8 bases. Germline lookup yields CDR1 GTSNPN and CDR2 SVGIG (reference sequence). V was clipped by 3 bases and J by 3 bases; unmatched bases: 3. The CDR3 is 13 residues long. The CDR3 region is CAWSIQGDYGYTF. The CDR3 DNA sequence: TGTGCCTGGAGCATACAGGGGGACTATGGCTACACCTTC.